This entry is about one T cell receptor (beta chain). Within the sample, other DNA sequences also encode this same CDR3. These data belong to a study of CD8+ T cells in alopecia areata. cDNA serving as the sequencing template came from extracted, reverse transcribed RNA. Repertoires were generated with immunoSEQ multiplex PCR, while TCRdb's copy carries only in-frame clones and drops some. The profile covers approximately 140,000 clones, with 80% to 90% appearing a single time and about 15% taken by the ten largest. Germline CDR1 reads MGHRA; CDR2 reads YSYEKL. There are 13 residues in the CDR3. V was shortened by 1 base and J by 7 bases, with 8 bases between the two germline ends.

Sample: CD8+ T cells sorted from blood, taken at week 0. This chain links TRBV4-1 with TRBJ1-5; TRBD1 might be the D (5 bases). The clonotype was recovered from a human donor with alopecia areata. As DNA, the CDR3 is TGCGCCAGCAGCCAAGGGGGGAGGCAGCCCCAGCATTTT. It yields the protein CASSQGGRQPQHF.